These 19 T cell receptor beta chains were sequenced from one sample in a study of blood T cell repertoires in COVID-19. Produced via immunoSEQ multiplex PCR; TCRdb's table is partial and in-frame only. Among 95,000 to 150,000 clones listed, roughly 84% were seen once. The source material was peripheral blood. These receptors were obtained from a man between 60 and 75 years old with acute or convalescent COVID-19.

The chain recombines TRBV18 with TRBJ2-7; tentatively, D is TRBD1 (6 bases). CDR1 is KGHSH, CDR2 LQKENI, per germline. The CDR3 runs to 13 residues. V dropped 3 bases and J dropped 7 bases, with 13 bases sitting between them. CDR3 residues: CASSPTGPGEQYF. In DNA form, the CDR3 reads TGTGCCAGCTCACCGACAGGCCCTGGAGAGCAGTACTTC. Combining the CDR3 with reference TRBV18 and TRBJ2-7 gives the whole variable domain NAGVMQNPRHLVRRRGQEARLRCSPMKGHSHVYWYRQLPEEGLKFMVYLQKENIIDESGMPKERFSAEFPKEGPSILRIQQVVRGDSAAYFCASSPTGPGEQYFGPGTRLTVT.

The rearrangement links TRBV7-9 to TRBJ2-4; 7 bases fit TRBD1. After removal of 4 bases from V and 2 bases from J, the junction contained 5 bases not matched to a gene. The CDR3 is 15 residues long. Germline CDR1 SEHNR, CDR2 FQNEAQ (reference sequence). DNA for the CDR3: TGTGCCAGCAGCTCCCAGACAGGGCCCAAAAACATTCAGTACTTC. Encoded protein: CASSSQTGPKNIQYF.

Comments on this clone: One junction end does not reproduce the germline sequence, and a read error may be involved. The chain carries TRBV5-6 and TRBJ1-4; perhaps TRBD1 as D (5 bases). This CDR3 has 16 residues. Germline CDR1 reads SGHDT; CDR2 reads YYEEEE. The CDR3 reads CASSLLSRATNEKLFF. The CDR3 DNA is TGTGCCAGCAGCCTTCTCTCCAGGGCAACCAATGAAAAACTGTTTTTT.

The chain uses TRBV27 and TRBJ2-7; D might be TRBD2 (7 bases). CDR1 and CDR2 (germline): MNHEY, SMNVEV (reference sequence). The CDR3 extends over 14 amino acids. The V end was cut by 3 bases, the J end by 2 bases, with 11 bases between. CDR3: CASSLKGGAYEQYF. The CDR3 nucleotides read TGTGCCAGCAGTTTGAAGGGGGGGGCCTACGAGCAGTACTTC.

The chain is built from TRBV6-4 and TRBJ2-2; TRBD1 matches 9 bases. Germline loops: CDR1 MRHNA, CDR2 SNTAGT. This CDR3 has 15 residues. Germline trimming cut 4 bases from V and 5 bases from J; bases unmatched to any gene: 5. Here the CDR3 DNA reads TGTGCCAGCAGTGTAAAACAGGGGGCTACCGGGGAGCTGTTTTTT. Its protein is CASSVKQGATGELFF.

CDR3 sequence: CATSRGDTTGRRNYGYTF. CDR3 DNA: TGTGCCACCAGCAGGGGGGACACGACGGGACGAAGGAACTATGGCTACACCTTC. V and J are TRBV15 and TRBJ1-2; D perhaps matches TRBD1 (6 bases). V shed 3 bases and J shed 2 bases, with 22 bases lying between them. The V gene's germline CDR1 is LNHNV and CDR2 YYDKDF (reference sequence). The CDR3 has 18 residues.

The chain carries TRBV7-2 and TRBJ2-7, with 12 bases lining up with TRBD2. The V segment lost 4 bases and the J segment 0 bases; nucleotides outside the gene matches: 10. The V gene's germline CDR1 is SGHTA and CDR2 FQGNSA. CDR3 length equals 18 residues. CDR3 nucleotide sequence: TGTGCCAGCAGCTCCGGGACTAGCGGGCCCTTGAGCTCCTACGAGCAGTACTTC. Translation: CASSSGTSGPLSSYEQYF.

This chain joins TRBV11-2 and TRBJ1-5; 8 nucleotides line up with TRBD1. The CDR3 covers 13 residues. Germline V CDR1 and CDR2: SGHAT, FQNNGV. V lost 5 bases to trimming and J lost 5 bases; unmatched junction nucleotides: 2. Written as DNA, the CDR3 is TGTGCCAGCAGCCGACAGGGGCATCAGCCCCAGCATTTT. It is translated as CASSRQGHQPQHF.

The V and J genes are TRBV4-3 and TRBJ1-3; 7 bases agree with TRBD1. This CDR3 is 14 amino acids long. Per the germline V gene, CDR1 is LGHNA and CDR2 is YSLEER. V was clipped by 4 bases and J by 7 bases; unmatched bases: 7. The CDR3, as DNA: TGCGCCAGCAGCCCTACTTCACAGGGGAACACCATATATTTT. This sequence encodes CASSPTSQGNTIYF.

V and J are TRBV13 and TRBJ2-7; 7 bases line up with TRBD1. V was pared by 5 bases and J by 3 bases, with 4 bases of the junction left unmatched. The germline CDR1 and CDR2 sequences are PRHDT and FYEKMQ (reference sequence). The CDR3 length is 13 residues. CDR3 nucleotide sequence: TGTGCCAGCAGCCCCAGACAGGGCTACGAGCAGTACTTC. Its protein product is CASSPRQGYEQYF. The whole variable domain, remainder taken from reference TRBV13 and TRBJ2-7, is AAGVIQSPRHLIKEKRETATLKCYPIPRHDTVYWYQQGPGQDPQFLISFYEKMQSDKGSIPDRFSAQQFSDYHSELNMSSLELGDSALYFCASSPRQGYEQYFGPGTRLTVT.

This clone came up a few times. This rearrangement joins TRBV4-1 to TRBJ2-7; 10 bases map to TRBD1. J was trimmed by 5 bases and V by 4 bases; bases with no gene match: 8. The CDR3 is 15 amino acids. Germline CDR1 reads MGHRA; CDR2 reads YSYEKL. The CDR3 sequence is CASSRRQGADDEQYF. The CDR3 DNA reads as TGCGCCAGCAGCCGACGACAGGGGGCAGATGACGAGCAGTACTTC.

The chain has TRBV9 and TRBJ2-3; 7 bases line up with TRBD2. CDR1 and CDR2 (germline): SGDLS, YYNGEE. V shed 2 bases, J shed 5 bases, and the junction held 11 bases outside the gene matches. The CDR3 totals 16 residues. The CDR3 DNA is TGTGCCAGCAGCGTCCTGGGGGAGGGGTCAGTAGATACGCAGTATTTT. Protein: CASSVLGEGSVDTQYF.

This chain joins TRBV7-9 and TRBJ2-7, with D maybe TRBD1 (6 bases). The CDR3 loop spans 12 amino acids. Germline values: CDR1 SEHNR, CDR2 FQNEAQ (reference sequence). Trimming removed 5 bases from V and 4 bases from J, with 9 bases in between. The CDR3: CASSQGIYEQYF. The CDR3 coding sequence is TGTGCCAGCAGCCAGGGGATTTACGAGCAGTACTTC. Combining the CDR3 with reference TRBV7-9 and TRBJ2-7 gives the whole variable domain DTGVSQNPRHKITKRGQNVTFRCDPISEHNRLYWYRQTLGQGPEFLTYFQNEAQLEKSRLLSDRFSAERPKGSFSTLEIQRTEQGDSAMYLCASSQGIYEQYFGPGTRLTVT.

This chain uses TRBV19 with TRBJ2-6; TRBD1 matches 8 bases. The germline V gene encodes CDR1 LNHDA and CDR2 SQIVND (reference sequence). CDR3 size: 17 residues. The V segment lost 8 bases and the J segment 3 bases; nucleotides outside the gene matches: 12. Written as DNA, the CDR3 is TGTGCCAGTCGCGCAGGGGGCCAATTGCTTGGGGCCAACGTCCTGACTTTC. Its translation: CASRAGGQLLGANVLTF.

The chain recombines TRBV6-1 with TRBJ2-7; 9 nucleotides align to TRBD1. The V gene's germline CDR1 is MNHNS and CDR2 SASEGT. V was clipped by 0 bases and J by 7 bases; unmatched bases: 10. This CDR3 region has 16 residues. Here the CDR3 reads CASSEAGGTGRVEQYF. The DNA of the CDR3 is TGTGCCAGCAGTGAAGCAGGAGGGACAGGGAGGGTAGAGCAGTACTTC.

The J gene is TRBJ2-7, the V gene TRBV5-1; no firm D call. The CDR3 has 15 amino acids. V dropped 2 bases and J dropped 3 bases, with 15 bases sitting between them. Germline loops: CDR1 SGHRS, CDR2 YFSETQ. CDR3 sequence reads: CASSFGTTVGYEQYF. The CDR3 nucleotides are TGCGCCAGCAGCTTTGGAACTACGGTTGGCTACGAGCAGTACTTC. Based on the CDR3 plus reference TRBV5-1 and TRBJ2-7, the full variable domain is KAGVTQTPRYLIKTRGQQVTLSCSPISGHRSVSWYQQTPGQGLQFLFEYFSETQRNKGNFPGRFSGRQFSNSRSEMNVSTLELGDSALYLCASSFGTTVGYEQYFGPGTRLTVT.

The chain couples TRBV5-5 to TRBJ2-7; maybe TRBD1 (6 bases). Trimming took 4 bases from V and 1 from J, leaving 15 bases between them. The germline V gene has CDR1 SGHKS and CDR2 YYEKEE (reference sequence). The CDR3 spans 15 residues. The DNA for the CDR3 is TGTGCCAGCAGCCCCGGACGGACAGATTCCTACGAGCAGTACTTC. Translating it yields CASSPGRTDSYEQYF.

V gene TRBV10-3 combines with J gene TRBJ2-6, with D perhaps TRBD2 (5 bases). V lost 10 bases, J lost 0 bases, and 7 bases lay in between. The CDR3 length is 13 residues. Per germline, CDR1 ENHRY and CDR2 SYGVKD. CDR3 coding DNA: TGTGCCACCGGACTCTCTGGGGCCAACGTCCTGACTTTC. It encodes CATGLSGANVLTF.

This chain uses TRBV5-5 with TRBJ2-5; perhaps TRBD1 as D (6 bases). Germline V gene lookup returns CDR1 SGHKS and CDR2 YYEKEE (reference sequence). CDR3 length: 15 amino acids. Between the trimmed V and J ends, which lost 4 bases and 1 base, there was a span of 14 bases. The CDR3 spells CASSRGHTSQETQYF. The CDR3 DNA follows: TGTGCCAGCAGCCGGGGACATACGAGCCAAGAGACCCAGTACTTC.